This T cell receptor beta chain was profiled in a study of cytomegalovirus exposure and HLA in healthy donors. Clones were sequenced by immunoSEQ multiplex PCR, and TCRdb holds only the in-frame ones, with some missing. The data show roughly 140,000 clones, with about 89% seen just once and 2.5% to 4% held by the top ten. Remarks on this clone: Its antigen is currently unknown.

Study outcomes and limitations: Cytomegalovirus status was reportedly diagnosed by the classifier with high specificity and sensitivity. Cytomegalovirus-associated status was assigned to approximately 160 TCR beta chains. In vitro, a few CMV-associated chains proved specific for CMV antigens.

Specimen: PBMCs. This receptor was identified in a woman younger than 30 in good health and CMV-seropositive.

The CDR3 DNA is TGTGCCAGCAGTCCTACAGGTGGAGGGAATGAAAAACTGTTTTTT. Translation: CASSPTGGGNEKLFF. The chain links TRBV28 to TRBJ1-4; TRBD1 might be the D (5 bases). The CDR3 totals 15 residues. CDR1 is MDHEN, CDR2 SYDVKM, per germline. V was trimmed by 5 bases and J by 5 bases, leaving 15 bases between them.